This TCR beta chain came from a study of neurological immune-mediated disorders. General study findings and limits: Expanded clones shared no CDR3 amino acid sequences across subjects, suggesting private repertoires in all groups.

Healthy controls were blood bank volunteers in Maryland, USA. Unsorted libraries were prepared from 2 million PBMCs held at -80 C. 5'RACE with 10-nucleotide random UMIs produced the cDNA. TCRdb itself ran the 5' RACE reads through MiXCR, one entry per CDR3 protein. This table has about 51,000 distinct CDR3 sequences, 16% appearing once. The germline V gene encodes CDR1 SGHTA and CDR2 FQGTGA. The CDR3 has 16 residues. Losses at the gene ends were 2 bases for V and 5 bases for J; bases not matched to a gene: 5. This clonotype was counted at least ten times. Its antigen is as yet unknown. The receptor's source is a man aged 55 to 69 in good health. The sequencing input was PBMCs. The chain has TRBV7-3 and TRBJ2-2; 10 bases map to TRBD1. In nucleotides, the CDR3 is TGTGCCAGCAGCTTAGTGGACAGGGGGATAACCGGGGAGCTGTTTTTT. Amino acid sequence: CASSLVDRGITGELFF.